The 19 T cell receptor beta chains below were found in one sample sequenced in a study of response to subunit inactivated influenza vaccine. TCRdb reprocessed the RT-PCR reads via MiXCR and lists one record per CDR3 protein. The profile covers 500,000 to 600,000 distinct CDR3 sequences, with around 10% appearing a single time and about 11% taken by the ten largest. Separately, the same data were catalogued under a study of T cells expressing NK-cell markers. That work adds: The authors made TCR beta cDNA libraries by 5'RACE template switching. This switching added a universal primer site and UMIs.

The input for sequencing was PBMCs from blood, taken on the day of vaccination. Receptor source: a man aged 50-59 years who received an inactivated influenza vaccine.

This clonotype was seen many times. The V gene is TRBV6-2 or TRBV6-3, the J gene TRBJ2-1, with 9 bases fitting TRBD2. Trimming cost V 7 bases and J 1 base; bases outside gene matches: 23. The CDR3 runs to 21 residues. CDR1 and CDR2 from the germline V gene are MNHEY and SVGEGT. CDR3 protein: CASTPVVRWLAGTRSYNEQFF. For the CDR3, the DNA is TGTGCCAGCACCCCGGTGGTCCGTTGGCTAGCGGGAACTAGGTCCTACAATGAGCAGTTCTTC.

This clonotype was seen only a few times. The chain combines TRBV7-8 with TRBJ1-5; a weak D match, TRBD1 (6 bases). The germline gives CDR1 SGHVS, CDR2 FQNEAQ. Trimming removed 5 bases at V and 3 bases at J, with 23 bases between. The CDR3 contains 18 residues. Here the CDR3 reads CASSLFGQTHNPNQPQHF. The CDR3 nucleotides are TGTGCCAGCAGCCTGTTCGGACAGACACATAATCCCAATCAGCCCCAGCATTTT.

V usage is TRBV6-2 or TRBV6-3 and J usage is TRBJ2-5, with D perhaps matching TRBD1 or TRBD2 (5 bases each). V was trimmed by 5 bases and J by 10 bases, leaving 8 bases between them. CDR1 MNHEY and CDR2 SVGEGT come from the germline V gene. The CDR3 runs to 10 residues. The CDR3 DNA is TGTGCCAGCAGTGGGACCGTCCAGTACTTC. This codes for CASSGTVQYF.

V and J are TRBV5-5 and TRBJ2-1, with 7 bases fitting TRBD1. The CDR3 totals 13 residues. Germline values: CDR1 SGHKS, CDR2 YYEKEE (reference sequence). V was pared by 5 bases and J by 6 bases, with 5 bases of the junction left unmatched. CDR3 protein: CASRIGQVNEQFF. The CDR3 DNA is TGTGCCAGCAGAATAGGACAGGTCAATGAGCAGTTCTTC.

This chain joins TRBV20-1 and TRBJ2-7; tentatively, D is TRBD1 (8 bases). This CDR3 comprises 15 residues. V was shortened by 4 bases and J by 5 bases, with 21 bases between the two germline ends. The germline V gene encodes CDR1 DFQATT and CDR2 SNEGSKA (reference sequence). CDR3 sequence reads: CSAKRNRGGSDEQYF. CDR3 DNA sequence: TGCAGTGCTAAACGAAACAGGGGGGGTAGCGACGAGCAGTACTTC.

This sequence joins TRBV5-1 and TRBJ2-3, with D possibly being TRBD1 or TRBD2 (5 bases each). Germline V gene sequence: CDR1 SGHRS, CDR2 YFSETQ. With 6 bases removed from V and 6 bases from J, the gap between germline ends came to 20 bases. This CDR3 is 15 amino acids long. Here the CDR3 DNA reads TGCGCCAGCAACCCGGGACCCCAGAAGGCGGATACGCAGTATTTT. It translates to CASNPGPQKADTQYF.

The sample holds a few counts of this clonotype. The chain links TRBV10-2 to TRBJ2-3, with D tentatively TRBD1 (6 bases). Trimming pared 6 bases from V and 2 bases from J, leaving 15 bases between. Germline loops: CDR1 WSHSY, CDR2 SAAADI. The CDR3 is made up of 15 amino acids. CDR3 sequence reads: CASSRTVGVTDTQYF. The CDR3 DNA sequence: TGCGCCAGCAGCCGGACAGTCGGGGTCACAGATACGCAGTATTTT.

The rearrangement links TRBV7-2 to TRBJ2-7; 10 nucleotides align to TRBD1. CDR1 SGHTA and CDR2 FQGNSA come from the germline V gene. This CDR3 is built from 16 residues. With 0 bases clipped from V and 2 bases from J, the junction kept 4 bases outside the gene matches. This chain's CDR3 is CASSLASGTGAYEQYF. In DNA, the CDR3 is TGTGCCAGCAGCTTAGCGTCCGGGACAGGGGCCTACGAGCAGTACTTC.

The sample holds a few counts of this clonotype. The chain joins TRBV5-1 to TRBJ1-6; D is ambiguous. V lost 3 bases and J lost 5, with 12 bases in between. Germline-derived CDR1 and CDR2 are SGHRS and YFSETQ. This CDR3 has 15 residues. The CDR3 is CASSSDGRDNSPLHF. DNA for the CDR3: TGCGCCAGCAGCTCGGACGGCCGGGATAATTCACCCCTCCACTTT.

V and J are TRBV10-3 and TRBJ2-3; TRBD2 matches 8 bases. J gave up 2 bases and V 7 bases, and 2 bases lay outside the gene matches. This CDR3 contains 13 residues. Germline V gene lookup returns CDR1 ENHRY and CDR2 SYGVKD. The CDR3 spells CAIKAGVTDTQYF. The CDR3 DNA reads as TGTGCCATCAAAGCGGGGGTCACAGATACGCAGTATTTT.

A few counts support this clonotype. The chain uses TRBV10-3 and TRBJ2-1, with 13 bases identical to TRBD2. This CDR3 comprises 18 residues. V trimming: 5 bases; J trimming: 0 bases; junction bases outside the gene matches: 7. Per the germline V gene, CDR1 is ENHRY and CDR2 is SYGVKD. DNA of the CDR3: TGTGCCATCAGTTCCGGGACTAGCGGGGTCAGCTCCTACAATGAGCAGTTCTTC. Its translation: CAISSGTSGVSSYNEQFF.

In this sample, this clonotype turned up a few times. CDR3: CSARVAGGSTGELFF. In DNA, the CDR3 is TGCAGTGCTAGAGTAGCGGGGGGTTCCACCGGGGAGCTGTTTTTT. The gene calls are TRBV20-1 and TRBJ2-2; 10 positions match TRBD2. Unmatched junction bases numbered 3, after V lost 1 base and J lost 4 bases. Germline V gene data show CDR1 as DFQATT and CDR2 as SNEGSKA (reference sequence). The CDR3 covers 15 residues.

The sample holds a few counts of this clonotype. The V call is TRBV20-1, the J call TRBJ1-5; possibly TRBD1 for D (6 bases). This CDR3 spans 14 amino acids. The ends were cut back, 3 bases at V and 4 bases at J, with 13 bases in the middle. Per germline, CDR1 DFQATT and CDR2 SNEGSKA (reference sequence). In DNA form, the CDR3 reads TGCAGTGCTAGGACCGGACAGCCAAATCAGCCCCAGCATTTT. It translates to CSARTGQPNQPQHF.

This clonotype was picked up a small number of times. This chain links TRBV4-2 with TRBJ2-7; 7 bases match TRBD2. The CDR3 has 15 amino acids. The germline V gene encodes CDR1 LGHNA and CDR2 YNFKEQ. After removal of 4 bases from V and 5 bases from J, the junction contained 11 bases not matched to a gene. CDR3 in DNA: TGTGCCAGCAGCCCCCCCGGACTAGATGTCCACGAGCAGTACTTC. It is translated as CASSPPGLDVHEQYF.

This clonotype was observed a handful of times. The chain has TRBV3-1 and TRBJ2-7; no reliable D call. V was clipped by 0 bases and J by 3 bases, with 12 bases between them. This CDR3 region has 15 residues. Germline V gene lookup returns CDR1 LGHDT and CDR2 YNNKEL (reference sequence). This CDR3 is CASSQDLGVGYEQYF. The CDR3 DNA reads TGTGCCAGCAGCCAAGATCTCGGAGTTGGCTACGAGCAGTACTTC.

This clonotype was counted a few times. The chain uses TRBV4-3 and TRBJ1-4; 7 bases line up with TRBD1. The germline gives CDR1 LGHNA, CDR2 YSLEER. This CDR3 comprises 15 residues. The V segment lost 1 base and the J segment 8 bases; nucleotides outside the gene matches: 7. CDR3 nucleotide sequence: TGCGCCAGCAGCCAAGCGAGGGGGCTGCGGGAAAAACTGTTTTTT. Amino acid sequence: CASSQARGLREKLFF.

The chain joins TRBV7-9 to TRBJ2-5; possible D gene TRBD1, 6 bases. This CDR3 comprises 17 residues. The germline V gene has CDR1 SEHNR and CDR2 FQNEAQ (reference sequence). V lost 1 base and J 5 bases, leaving 20 bases between the germline ends. CDR3 sequence (DNA): TGTGCCAGCAGCTTAGGCCGGACAGTAACACGCGGGGAGACCCAGTACTTC. Protein product: CASSLGRTVTRGETQYF. Supplemented by reference TRBV7-9 and TRBJ2-5, the full variable domain reads DTGVSQNPRHKITKRGQNVTFRCDPISEHNRLYWYRQTLGQGPEFLTYFQNEAQLEKSRLLSDRFSAERPKGSFSTLEIQRTEQGDSAMYLCASSLGRTVTRGETQYFGPGTRLLVL.

This clonotype has more than one count but fewer than ten. DNA of the CDR3: TGTGCCAGCAGACGACTAGCGACAAGTTCCTCCTACAATGAGCAGTTCTTC. This gives the protein CASRRLATSSSYNEQFF. The chain employs TRBV27 and TRBJ2-1; 8 nucleotides line up with TRBD2. Germline V CDR1 and CDR2: MNHEY, SMNVEV (reference sequence). The CDR3 is 17 residues long. Trimming removed 6 bases from V and 0 bases from J; junction bases left unmatched: 10.

This clonotype was detected a few times. This chain joins TRBV9 and TRBJ2-1; a possible D gene is TRBD2 (6 bases). The CDR3 sequence is 14 residues long. Germline assignment: CDR1 SGDLS and CDR2 YYNGEE. Trimming took off 5 bases at V and 6 bases at J, with 15 bases between the two ends. In DNA form, the CDR3 reads TGTGCCAGCAGTCTATGGGGGGTGTCCAATGAGCAGTTCTTC. Translated: CASSLWGVSNEQFF.